What follows describes a single T cell receptor beta chain. Clones were sequenced by immunoSEQ multiplex PCR, and TCRdb holds only the in-frame ones, with some missing. The sample lists some 30,000 clones, roughly nine tenths occurring once. The entry originates in a study of preoperative IRX-2 immunotherapy in early breast cancer. As for treatment: preoperative locoregional IRX-2 cytokine immunotherapy. Patients received preoperative, locoregional IRX-2 cytokine immunotherapy in a phase Ib study. The V end lost 4 bases, the J end lost 4 bases, and 10 bases lay between the germline ends. The CDR3 has 14 amino acids.

The input for sequencing was tumor tissue, taken after IRX-2 immunotherapy. This clonotype originated in a human donor with breast cancer. The V gene is TRBV7-1, the J gene TRBJ2-2, with D unclear. TRBV7-1 is assigned to the ORF class and has an uncertain function. The CDR3 loop is CASSLLKSTGELFF. The CDR3 region has the DNA TGTGCCAGCAGCTTACTAAAGTCCACCGGGGAGCTGTTTTTT.